This T cell receptor (beta chain) is from a study of blood T cell repertoires in COVID-19. Trimming took 4 bases from V and 2 from J, leaving 13 bases between them. Germline V gives CDR1 SGHRS, CDR2 YFSETQ. The CDR3 has 15 residues. Only in-frame clones appear in the TCRdb table, and some are missing; sequencing was by immunoSEQ multiplex PCR. The sample lists approximately 300,000 clones; 90% were seen once. The receptor's source is a woman in her twenties or thirties who had been exposed to COVID-19. The sequencing sample was made of PBMCs or T cells enriched from blood (not recorded which). V and J are TRBV5-1 and TRBJ1-3, with D tentatively TRBD1 (6 bases). CDR3 coding DNA: TGCGCCAGCAGCCGGATGGGGGCGGCTGGAAACACCATATATTTT. Its translation: CASSRMGAAGNTIYF.